Each of the 9 T cell receptor beta chains below was sequenced from the same sample in a study of T-cell memory formation after mild COVID-19. TCRdb re-analysed the 5' RACE reads in MiXCR, keeping a single row per CDR3 protein. The table includes approximately 500,000 distinct CDR3 sequences, roughly 25% detected once. Sequences were obtained from PBMCs or a T cell subset sorted from them (not recorded which). The receptors derive from an adult woman who had mild COVID-19 (a few samples of this study predate the infection). Cell type and time point are not known.

The chain is built from TRBV12-3 or TRBV12-4 and TRBJ2-7; D is perhaps TRBD1 or TRBD2 (6 bases each). The V end was cut by 6 bases, the J end by 4 bases, with 13 bases between. The CDR3 runs 13 residues. CDR3 in DNA: TGTGCCAGCAGGGGGCAGGGGAGGTACGAGCAGTACTTC. Its protein product is CASRGQGRYEQYF.

The J gene is TRBJ2-7, the V gene TRBV19; maybe TRBD1 (5 bases). This CDR3 contains 16 residues. Looked up from germline, CDR1 is LNHDA and CDR2 is SQIVND (reference sequence). Trimming stripped 5 bases from V and 0 bases from J, with 17 bases between. In nucleotides, the CDR3 is TGTGCCAGTAGTCACGCCAGGGTCCACAGCTCCTACGAGCAGTACTTC. Its protein product is CASSHARVHSSYEQYF.

The rearrangement joins TRBV7-9 to TRBJ2-3; D is perhaps TRBD2 (6 bases). The CDR3 runs to 17 residues. The V and J ends lost 1 base and 3 bases respectively, with 17 bases between them. Germline assignment: CDR1 SEHNR and CDR2 FQNEAQ (reference sequence). The CDR3 here is CASSLDRERLSTDTQYF. CDR3 in DNA: TGTGCCAGCAGCTTAGACCGGGAGAGGCTCTCAACAGATACGCAGTATTTT.

The chain employs TRBV7-3 and TRBJ2-1; D uncertain. The CDR3 consists of 15 residues. Trimming left V 5 bases short and J 0 bases short, with 11 bases between. Germline V CDR1 and CDR2: SGHTA, FQGTGA. The CDR3 nucleotides are TGTGCCAGCAGCCCCATTTCGGGCTCCTACAATGAGCAGTTCTTC. Translation: CASSPISGSYNEQFF.

This clonotype has only one observation. This chain links TRBV9 with TRBJ1-1; the D is unclear. The CDR3 spans 13 residues. Germline CDR1 SGDLS, CDR2 YYNGEE. Between the trimmed V and J ends, which lost 0 bases and 1 base, there was a span of 4 bases. CDR3 protein: CASSVVPNTEAFF. The DNA of the CDR3 is TGTGCCAGCAGCGTAGTTCCGAACACTGAAGCTTTCTTT.

This chain uses TRBV20-1 with TRBJ2-4; the D gene is possibly TRBD1 (6 bases). V shed 0 bases and J shed 8 bases, with 17 bases lying between them. CDR1 DFQATT and CDR2 SNEGSKA come from the germline V gene (reference sequence). This CDR3 is built from 15 residues. Here the CDR3 reads CSARDTGDNVDIQYF. CDR3 DNA sequence: TGCAGTGCTAGAGACACCGGGGACAACGTGGACATTCAGTACTTC.

CDR3 nucleotide sequence: TGTGCCAGCAGCCAAGACGGCAGGCGCTATGGCTACACCTTC. Translation: CASSQDGRRYGYTF. The chain couples TRBV3-1 to TRBJ1-2; no firm D call. Trimming left V 0 bases short and J 4 bases short, with 9 bases between. This CDR3 is built from 14 residues. Germline V gives CDR1 LGHDT, CDR2 YNNKEL (reference sequence).

In this sample, this clonotype turned up once. The rearrangement joins TRBV7-9 to TRBJ2-5, with 11 bases aligning to TRBD2. The CDR3 totals 16 residues. Trimming took 5 bases from V and 4 from J; bases not matched to a gene: 9. The germline V gene has CDR1 SEHNR and CDR2 FQNEAQ (reference sequence). The CDR3 DNA reads TGTGCCAGCAGCCCCCTAGCGGGGGGCCTGGGAGAGACCCAGTACTTC. As protein: CASSPLAGGLGETQYF.

This rearrangement joins TRBV19 to TRBJ2-1, with 14 bases aligning to TRBD2. In germline, CDR1 is LNHDA, CDR2 SQIVND (reference sequence). This CDR3 contains 19 residues. The V segment lost 0 bases and the J segment 0 bases; nucleotides outside the gene matches: 4. CDR3 in amino acids: CASSIERLAGGSSYNEQFF. CDR3 bases: TGTGCCAGTAGTATAGAACGACTAGCGGGGGGGAGCTCCTACAATGAGCAGTTCTTC.